The 8 T cell receptor beta chains presented below share a single source sample, sequenced in a study of Ad26.COV2.S vaccination and SARS-CoV-2 variants. Measured with immunoSEQ multiplex PCR; TCRdb has only the in-frame clones, and not every one. The sample shows more than 150,000 clones, roughly 87% of them seen only once. The starting material was peripheral blood, obtained after recovery from COVID-19. These receptors originate from a human donor who had recovered from COVID-19.

This chain uses TRBV10-3 with TRBJ2-1, with TRBD1 matching over 9 bases. V lost 5 bases, J lost 4 bases, and 6 bases stayed unmatched. CDR1 is ENHRY and CDR2 is SYGVKD in the germline V gene. The CDR3 consists of 15 residues. The CDR3 loop reads CAISPPGQGYNEQFF. For the CDR3, the DNA is TGTGCCATCAGTCCTCCGGGACAGGGTTACAATGAGCAGTTCTTC.

The V call is TRBV7-8, the J call TRBJ2-5; maybe TRBD1 (6 bases). Trimming removed 3 bases at V and 2 bases at J, with 10 bases between. The germline CDR1 and CDR2 sequences are SGHVS and FQNEAQ. CDR3 length equals 14 residues. CDR3 region: CASSFLGGQETQYF. The CDR3, as DNA: TGTGCCAGCAGCTTCTTAGGGGGACAAGAGACCCAGTACTTC.

The V and J genes are TRBV4-1 and TRBJ2-7; TRBD1 aligns across 9 bases. The junction had 5 bases not matched to a gene; V was cut back by 1 base and J by 4 bases. This CDR3 is built from 15 residues. CDR1 is MGHRA, CDR2 YSYEKL, per germline. CDR3 nucleotides: TGCGCCAGCAGCCAAGGATCGGGACAGGGTTACGAGCAGTACTTC. Translation: CASSQGSGQGYEQYF.

This chain uses TRBV18 with TRBJ2-7; D gene ambiguous. CDR3 length: 16 amino acids. The V gene's germline CDR1 is KGHSH and CDR2 LQKENI. Trimming took 1 base from V and 2 from J, leaving 15 bases between them. CDR3 region: CASSPRSLGSPYEQYF. The CDR3 DNA reads TGTGCCAGCTCACCACGTTCATTGGGGTCTCCCTACGAGCAGTACTTC.

This clone was seen more than once but under ten times. The rearrangement joins TRBV14 to TRBJ2-7; a weak D match, TRBD2 (6 bases). The CDR3 consists of 15 residues. Germline V lookup: CDR1 SGHDN, CDR2 FVKESK. V was shortened by 4 bases and J by 6 bases, with 19 bases between the two germline ends. Here the CDR3 DNA reads TGTGCCAGCAGCCGGCGGACGGGGGTAGAGGTCGAGCAGTACTTC. This encodes CASSRRTGVEVEQYF.

The V gene is TRBV5-4, the J gene TRBJ1-1, with D possibly matching TRBD1 (6 bases). The CDR3 has 13 residues. CDR1 SGHNT and CDR2 YYREEE come from the germline V gene (reference sequence). Trimming cost V 4 bases and J 6 bases, with 13 bases left between them. As DNA, the CDR3 is TGTGCCAGCAGCGACCAGGGGAGGGCTGAAGCTTTCTTT. Encoded protein: CASSDQGRAEAFF.

The chain links TRBV6-4 to TRBJ2-3, with 13 bases identical to TRBD2. This CDR3 is built from 16 residues. Germline CDR1 and CDR2: MRHNA and SNTAGT. Unmatched junction bases numbered 7, after V lost 6 bases and J lost 4 bases. CDR3 sequence (DNA): TGTGCCAGCAGCCGTCGGACTAGCGGGAGCCCAGATACGCAGTATTTT. As protein: CASSRRTSGSPDTQYF.

The chain combines TRBV3-1 (or the pseudogene TRBV3-2) with TRBJ2-1, with TRBD2 identical over 8 bases. Per germline, CDR1 LGHDT and CDR2 YNNKEL (reference sequence). With V trimmed by 0 bases and J by 13 bases, 5 bases remained unmatched. CDR3 length: 13 amino acids. The CDR3 sequence is CASSQDRLALQFF. Written as DNA, the CDR3 is TGTGCCAGCAGCCAAGATCGACTAGCGCTTCAGTTCTTC.